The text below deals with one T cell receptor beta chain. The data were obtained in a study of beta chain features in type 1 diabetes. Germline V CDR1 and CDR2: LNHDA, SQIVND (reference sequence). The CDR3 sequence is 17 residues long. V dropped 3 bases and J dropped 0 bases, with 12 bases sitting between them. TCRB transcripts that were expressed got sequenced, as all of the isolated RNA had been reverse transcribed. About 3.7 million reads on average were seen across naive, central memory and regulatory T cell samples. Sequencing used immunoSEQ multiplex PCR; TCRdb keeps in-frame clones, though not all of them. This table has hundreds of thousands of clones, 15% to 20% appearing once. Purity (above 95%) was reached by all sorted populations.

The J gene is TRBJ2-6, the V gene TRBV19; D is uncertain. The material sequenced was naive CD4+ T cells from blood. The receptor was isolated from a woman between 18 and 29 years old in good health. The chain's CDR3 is CASSIPRYRSGANVLTF. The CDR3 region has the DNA TGTGCCAGTAGTATCCCTAGGTACCGCTCTGGGGCCAACGTCCTGACTTTC.